This T cell receptor beta chain was sequenced during a study of T cell responses to AZD1222 COVID-19 vaccine. Points from the study as a whole: Among vaccine-associated CD4 TCRs, coverage spanned spike, with dominance at 160-218 and 743-854. Donors were largely white British and mainly female; clonal diversity was possibly underestimated.

The CDR3 is made up of 13 amino acids. Timing groups of about 4 and about 12 weeks for second doses were pooled. The protocol was immunoSEQ multiplex PCR, while the TCRdb copy is restricted to in-frame clones and leaves out a portion. The profile shows around 99,000 clones, roughly 90% of them singletons. With regard to this clone: Its antigen is undetermined.

This sequence originates from an adult who received the AZD1222 COVID-19 vaccine. Sequencing was performed on peripheral blood, taken 28 days after the second AZD1222 dose. The V gene is TRBV21-1, the J gene TRBJ1-1; the DNA was not used to check the table's D call, TRBD1. TRBV21-1 is a known pseudogene. CDR3 in amino acids: CASSPRTGIEAFF. The CDR3 region has the DNA TGTGCCAGCAGCCCCCGGACAGGGATTGAAGCTTTCTTT.